This is a list of T cell receptor beta chains from one sample in a study of T-cell reconstitution after alpha-beta-depleted transplantation in children. TCRdb processed the PCR reads anew with MiXCR; each CDR3 protein has one entry. This table has roughly 110,000 distinct CDR3 sequences, about a tenth appearing once. The sequences come from PBMCs, collected before TCRalphabeta/CD19-depleted stem cell transplant. These receptors all stem from a boy younger than 10 with acute lymphoblastic leukemia, due to receive a stem cell transplant. Each CDR3 is given with its conserved first and last residue. A D gene is named only where the DNA matches it firmly. Expanded clones are given a class, and other clones once, few, many or no size at all.

.	TRBV28	TRBJ2-5	few	CSTTSVQETQYF	TGTAGTACCACGTCGGTCCAAGAGACCCAGTACTTC
.	TRBV20-1	TRBJ1-5	.	CSARRGYSNQPQHF	TGCAGTGCTAGAAGGGGGTATAGCAATCAGCCCCAGCATTTT
.	TRBV12-3/TRBV12-4	TRBJ2-1	many	CASTSRQGGNDEQFF	TGTGCCAGCACCTCCCGACAGGGAGGGAACGATGAGCAGTTCTTC
.	TRBV6-4	TRBJ1-2	.	CASSEEPFLGYGYTF	TGTGCCAGCAGTGAAGAACCGTTCTTGGGCTATGGCTACACCTTC
.	TRBV6-1	TRBJ1-4	.	CASTDIRDEKLFF	TGTGCCAGCACGGACATTAGGGATGAAAAACTGTTTTTT
TRBD2	TRBV5-1	TRBJ2-7	.	CASSAGTSGDEQYF	TGCGCCAGCAGCGCGGGGACTAGTGGAGACGAGCAGTACTTC
TRBD2	TRBV28	TRBJ2-5	.	CASSTSGSGLETQYF	TGTGCCAGCAGTACTAGCGGGAGTGGCTTGGAGACCCAGTACTTC
TRBD2	TRBV20-1	TRBJ2-7	few	CSARREGLYEQYF	TGCAGTGCTAGGCGGGAGGGCCTGTACGAGCAGTACTTC
TRBD2	TRBV27	TRBJ2-3	.	CASSLRTSGSSDTQYF	TGTGCCAGCAGTTTAAGGACTAGCGGGAGTTCAGATACGCAGTATTTT
.	TRBV2	TRBJ1-1	once	CASTTKRGGMNTEAFF	TGTGCCAGCACCACCAAACGGGGAGGAATGAACACTGAAGCTTTCTTT
TRBD1	TRBV20-1	TRBJ2-1	.	CSARDIQGAVGFF	TGCAGTGCTAGAGATATCCAGGGGGCTGTTGGGTTCTTC
.	TRBV10-3	TRBJ2-7	many	CAISGHGRYEQYF	TGTGCCATCAGCGGACACGGCAGGTACGAGCAGTACTTC
.	TRBV5-1	TRBJ2-1	few	CASRRQVGYSYNEQFF	TGCGCCAGCAGACGACAGGTGGGCTACTCCTACAATGAGCAGTTCTTC
TRBD2	TRBV5-1	TRBJ2-5	many	CASSSMGLAGAETQYF	TGCGCCAGCAGCTCAATGGGACTAGCGGGAGCTGAGACCCAGTACTTC
TRBD2	TRBV13	TRBJ2-3	few	CASSSLAGLSTDTQYF	TGTGCCAGCAGCTCCCTAGCGGGACTAAGCACAGATACGCAGTATTTT
.	TRBV20-1	TRBJ2-5	.	CSARGARPSQETQYF	TGCAGTGCTAGAGGGGCCCGACCCTCCCAAGAGACCCAGTACTTC
.	TRBV20-1	TRBJ2-7	few	CSAMSRERYEQYF	TGCAGTGCTATGAGCCGGGAGAGGTACGAGCAGTACTTC
.	TRBV12-3/TRBV12-4	TRBJ1-1	few	CASSGGGNTEAFF	TGTGCCAGCAGCGGGGGGGGGAACACTGAAGCTTTCTTT
.	TRBV28	TRBJ1-4	.	CASIGTVSGEKLFF	TGTGCCAGCATCGGGACTGTCAGCGGAGAAAAACTGTTTTTT
.	TRBV11-2	TRBJ1-5	few	CASSLEAGFNQPQHF	TGTGCCAGCAGCTTAGAGGCAGGGTTCAATCAGCCCCAGCATTTT
.	TRBV7-8	TRBJ2-1	many	CASSLVDPKYNEQFF	TGTGCCAGCAGCTTAGTAGATCCGAAGTACAATGAGCAGTTCTTC
.	TRBV5-1	TRBJ2-7	many	CASSSLQAGVGQQYF	TGCGCCAGCAGCTCATTACAGGCTGGGGTCGGTCAGCAGTACTTC
.	TRBV9	TRBJ2-3	.	CASSVSPGQDTQYF	TGTGCCAGCAGCGTATCCCCAGGCCAGGATACGCAGTATTTT
.	TRBV7-6	TRBJ1-1	few	CASSPRTNTEAFF	TGTGCCAGCAGCCCCAGGACGAACACTGAAGCTTTCTTT
.	TRBV12-5	TRBJ1-3	few	CASGDYGNTIYF	TGTGCTAGTGGGGACTACGGAAACACCATATATTTT
.	TRBV5-1	TRBJ2-6	many	CASSLARSSGANVLTF	TGCGCCAGCAGCTTGGCCAGGAGCTCTGGGGCCAACGTCCTGACTTTC
.	TRBV7-9	TRBJ2-3	.	CASSLPQSGGITDTQYF	TGTGCCAGCAGCTTGCCCCAAAGCGGAGGCATCACAGATACGCAGTATTTT
TRBD1	TRBV7-6	TRBJ2-1	many	CASSLPGTAYNEQFF	TGTGCCAGCAGCTTACCCGGGACAGCTTACAATGAGCAGTTCTTC
.	TRBV6-1	TRBJ2-1	.	CASRSGTPFNEQFF	TGTGCCAGCAGATCCGGGACCCCTTTTAATGAGCAGTTCTTC
.	TRBV20-1	TRBJ2-3	.	CSASVVGSEDTQYF	TGCAGTGCTAGTGTGGTCGGCTCGGAAGATACGCAGTATTTT
.	TRBV4-1	TRBJ2-7	few	CASSPNGYEQYF	TGCGCCAGCAGCCCCAACGGCTACGAGCAGTACTTC
.	TRBV12-3/TRBV12-4	TRBJ2-4	.	CASGGGDIQYF	TGTGCCAGCGGGGGAGGTGACATTCAGTACTTC
.	TRBV14	TRBJ2-5	.	CASSPHGGRVETQYF	TGTGCCAGCAGCCCTCACGGGGGAAGAGTAGAGACCCAGTACTTC
TRBD2	TRBV3-1	TRBJ2-7	.	CASSPGLRAGGQYF	TGTGCCAGCAGCCCAGGTTTGAGAGCGGGAGGACAGTACTTC
.	TRBV7-9	TRBJ2-3	.	CASAGPGLTSNTQYF	TGTGCCAGCGCTGGACCGGGACTCACCTCGAATACGCAGTATTTT
TRBD2	TRBV27	TRBJ2-4	.	CASSEWLAGVQNIQYF	TGTGCCAGCAGTGAATGGCTAGCGGGTGTCCAAAACATTCAGTACTTC
.	TRBV4-2	TRBJ2-1	.	CASSQEPAGGEQFF	TGTGCCAGCAGCCAAGAGCCAGCCGGCGGGGAGCAGTTCTTC
TRBD1	TRBV28	TRBJ2-6	.	CASSPTLGQGAGANVLTF	TGTGCCAGCAGTCCCACCCTGGGACAGGGGGCTGGGGCCAACGTCCTGACTTTC
.	TRBV6-2/TRBV6-3	TRBJ2-5	many	CASSYLAKYQETQYF	TGTGCCAGCAGTTACTTGGCGAAGTACCAAGAGACCCAGTACTTC
.	TRBV20-1	TRBJ1-2	many	CSARPRATGYGYTF	TGCAGTGCTAGACCCCGCGCAACGGGCTATGGCTACACCTTC
TRBD1	TRBV28	TRBJ2-7	few	CASSFETGGRNYEQYF	TGTGCCAGCAGTTTTGAAACAGGGGGACGGAACTACGAGCAGTACTTC
TRBD1	TRBV27	TRBJ2-1	.	CASTPRQGEPSSYNEQFF	TGTGCCAGCACCCCTCGGCAGGGGGAACCCAGCTCCTACAATGAGCAGTTCTTC
TRBD1	TRBV5-6	TRBJ2-1	many	CASSLWGQGASYNEQFF	TGTGCCAGCAGCTTGTGGGGACAGGGGGCCTCCTACAATGAGCAGTTCTTC
.	TRBV6-5	TRBJ2-5	.	CASSFTLGGRYQETQYF	TGTGCCAGCAGTTTCACCCTCGGGGGTCGGTACCAAGAGACCCAGTACTTC
TRBD1	TRBV15	TRBJ2-5	few	CATSSTGPRQETQYF	TGTGCCACCAGCTCGACAGGGCCCCGTCAAGAGACCCAGTACTTC
.	TRBV9	TRBJ2-1	.	CASSPDLLPDEQFF	TGTGCCAGCAGCCCGGATCTTCTTCCCGATGAGCAGTTCTTC
.	TRBV25-1	TRBJ2-4	few	CASSEPAAPGGKNIQYF	TGTGCCAGCAGTGAACCGGCCGCTCCCGGAGGCAAAAACATTCAGTACTTC
TRBD1	TRBV5-1	TRBJ1-1	.	CASSFLRGRKNTEAFF	TGCGCCAGCAGCTTCCTCAGGGGGCGGAAGAACACTGAAGCTTTCTTT
.	TRBV4-1	TRBJ2-1	.	CASSPPETTSYNEQFF	TGCGCCAGCAGCCCCCCAGAGACTACCTCCTACAATGAGCAGTTCTTC